These 27 T cell receptor beta chains were all obtained from the same sample, sequenced in a study of spatial heterogeneity in lung cancer. Described time point: sample taken at primary tumor resection. No cell sorting; template was whole RNA from tumor, lung tissue or PBMC. One entry per CDR3 protein, called by TCRdb with MiXCR from the 5' RACE reads. This sample has more than 10,000 distinct CDR3 sequences; 3.5% to 4.5% occur once, and the top ten carry more than 40%. The specimen comprised PBMCs, sampled at surgery. These receptor sequences come from a male donor with early-stage non-small cell lung cancer.

This clonotype was detected many times. Since the library was made to target alpha chains, this beta chain is a stray read and its abundance is not meaningful. The chain employs TRBV29-1 and TRBJ2-5; D remains unclear. CDR1 is SQVTM, CDR2 ANQGSEA, per germline. The V and J ends lost 3 bases and 5 bases respectively, with 13 bases between them. CDR3 length: 13 amino acids. The CDR3 loop is CSVEALLGETQYF. DNA of the CDR3: TGCAGCGTTGAGGCTCTCCTGGGGGAGACCCAGTACTTC.

This clonotype was observed a few times. This beta chain is off target for a library built for alpha chains, so its abundance means little. V gene TRBV11-2 combines with J gene TRBJ2-6; no firm D call. The CDR3 runs 15 residues. The germline V gene encodes CDR1 SGHAT and CDR2 FQNNGV. V was shortened by 2 bases and J by 0 bases, with 5 bases between the two germline ends. The CDR3 DNA follows: TGTGCCAGCAGCTTACAGGTCTCTGGGGCCAACGTCCTGACTTTC. It codes for CASSLQVSGANVLTF.

A few counts support this clonotype. This beta chain appears as a stray read in a library generated for alpha chains; its size is not informative. The rearrangement uses TRBV20-1 and TRBJ1-2, with D possibly being TRBD1 (5 bases). This CDR3 spans 12 amino acids. V dropped 3 bases and J dropped 6 bases, with 11 bases sitting between them. Germline lookup yields CDR1 DFQATT and CDR2 SNEGSKA (reference sequence). The DNA of the CDR3 is TGCAGTGCTAGCCCGCAACAGGATGGCTACACCTTC. Its translation is CSASPQQDGYTF.

This clonotype was observed many times. Because the library targeted alpha chains, this beta chain is an off-target read whose size means little. This chain uses TRBV27 with TRBJ1-2; TRBD1 is a possible D gene (5 bases). From germline, CDR1 is MNHEY and CDR2 SMNVEV (reference sequence). The CDR3 has 16 amino acids. With 0 bases removed from V and 4 bases from J, the gap between germline ends came to 15 bases. In nucleotides, the CDR3 is TGTGCCAGCAGTTTATCTTCCAGGGCCTTCAGCTATGGCTACACCTTC. Translation: CASSLSSRAFSYGYTF.

This clonotype was picked up many times. This beta chain came through as a stray read in a library set up for alpha chains, and its size says little. This chain joins TRBV20-1 and TRBJ2-4; the D gene is possibly TRBD1 (7 bases). The V end lost 0 bases, the J end lost 8 bases, and 17 bases lay between the germline ends. CDR1 and CDR2 (germline): DFQATT, SNEGSKA (reference sequence). This CDR3 is 15 amino acids long. The CDR3 DNA reads TGCAGTGCTAGAGATCAGTGGAGGGGGCCAGACATTCAGTACTTC. This encodes CSARDQWRGPDIQYF.

In this sample, this clonotype turned up many times. As an off-target read in a library built for alpha chains, this beta chain has a frequency of little significance. This chain links TRBV7-2 with TRBJ2-7, with TRBD1 matching over 9 bases. In germline, CDR1 is SGHTA, CDR2 FQGNSA. The CDR3 is made up of 15 amino acids. The V gene end was trimmed by 0 bases and the J gene end by 7 bases; junction bases not matched to a gene: 7. The CDR3 DNA reads TGTGCCAGCAGCTTAGCGGGGACAGGGCTTAGGGAGCAGTACTTC. Amino acid sequence: CASSLAGTGLREQYF.

This clonotype was counted ten times or more. This beta chain is off target for a library built for alpha chains, so its abundance means little. The chain carries TRBV12-3 or TRBV12-4 and TRBJ2-1; D gene uncertain. Trimming shortened V by 3 bases and J by 13 bases, and 13 bases separated the two germline ends. The CDR3 consists of 12 residues. CDR3 protein: CASSLEASIQFF. CDR3 in DNA: TGTGCCAGCAGTTTGGAAGCGTCAATACAGTTCTTC.

Only a few counts were recorded for this clonotype. Because the library targeted alpha chains, this beta chain is an off-target read whose size means little. V is TRBV3-1 and J is TRBJ1-2, with 9 bases identical to TRBD1. Germline V gene sequence: CDR1 LGHDT, CDR2 YNNKEL (reference sequence). V lost 3 bases to trimming and J lost 3 bases; unmatched junction nucleotides: 5. CDR3 length: 15 residues. CDR3 region: CASSQGQGDYYGYTF. The DNA for the CDR3 is TGTGCCAGCAGCCAGGGACAGGGTGACTACTATGGCTACACCTTC.

This clonotype was picked up many times. As an off-target read in a library built for alpha chains, this beta chain has a frequency of little significance. This chain connects TRBV7-9 to TRBJ2-2; D ambiguous. There are 12 residues in the CDR3. From germline, CDR1 is SEHNR and CDR2 FQNEAQ (reference sequence). The V end lost 5 bases, the J end lost 3 bases, and 4 bases lay between the germline ends. This chain's CDR3 is CASSGDTGELFF. CDR3 DNA sequence: TGTGCCAGCAGCGGGGACACCGGGGAGCTGTTTTTT.

The table lists this clonotype with a few counts. This beta chain turned up in a library designed for alpha chains; as an off-target read, its abundance says little. The V call is TRBV5-4, the J call TRBJ2-2; TRBD2 is a possible D gene (5 bases). Germline V gives CDR1 SGHNT, CDR2 YYREEE (reference sequence). V dropped 4 bases and J dropped 1 base, with 11 bases sitting between them. The CDR3 contains 15 residues. The CDR3 DNA reads TGTGCCAGCAGCCACGCCAGCGGGAACACCGGGGAGCTGTTTTTT. Translation gives CASSHASGNTGELFF. Full variable domain (remainder filled in from reference TRBV5-4 and TRBJ2-2): ETGVTQSPTHLIKTRGQQVTLRCSSQSGHNTVSWYQQALGQGPQFIFQYYREEENGRGNFPPRFSGLQFPNYSSELNVNALELDDSALYLCASSHASGNTGELFFGEGSRLTVL.

This clonotype was recorded many times. Within a library made for alpha chains, this beta chain is off target, and its count is uninformative. The V call is TRBV7-6, the J call TRBJ2-7; TRBD2 aligns across 8 bases. Germline CDR1 reads SGHVS; CDR2 reads FNYEAQ. CDR3 size: 15 residues. J gave up 2 bases and V 5 bases, and 8 bases lay outside the gene matches. The CDR3 DNA follows: TGTGCCAGCAGCAGCGGCGGTAGCGGGACCTACGAGCAGTACTTC. Translated: CASSSGGSGTYEQYF.

Many counts were recorded for this clonotype. Because the library targeted alpha chains, this beta chain is an off-target read whose size means little. The rearrangement links TRBV4-3 to TRBJ2-5; no firm D call. Germline lookup yields CDR1 LGHNA and CDR2 YSLEER. The CDR3 covers 13 residues. Between the trimmed V and J ends, which lost 0 bases and 4 bases, there was a span of 6 bases. CDR3 nucleotide sequence: TGCGCCAGCAGCCAAGAGTTGGGAGAGACCCAGTACTTC. It codes for CASSQELGETQYF.

This clonotype has ten or more counts. With the library built for alpha chains, this beta chain is off target and its frequency is not meaningful. V usage is TRBV7-8 and J usage is TRBJ2-7; TRBD1 or TRBD2 may be the D gene (5 bases each). The CDR3 has 15 amino acids. Trimming left V 5 bases short and J 0 bases short, with 14 bases between. Germline V gene lookup returns CDR1 SGHVS and CDR2 FQNEAQ. In DNA form, the CDR3 reads TGTGCCAGCAGCCCCTACGGGACGGCCTCCTACGAGCAGTACTTC. Protein product: CASSPYGTASYEQYF.

This clonotype has at least ten counts. This beta chain was picked up by a library intended for alpha chains and is off target, so its count carries little meaning. This chain joins TRBV6-2 or TRBV6-3 and TRBJ1-1; the match to TRBD1 covers 7 bases. This CDR3 has 14 residues. Germline CDR1 and CDR2: MNHEY and SVGEGT. V trimming: 5 bases; J trimming: 6 bases; junction bases outside the gene matches: 9. The DNA for the CDR3 is TGTGCCAGCAGTACGCGACAGGGTCGGGCTGAAGCTTTCTTT. Its protein is CASSTRQGRAEAFF.

This clonotype has a count of ten or more. Little can be read into the size of this beta chain, an off-target read in a library designed for alpha chains. The V gene is TRBV19, the J gene TRBJ1-5; D is perhaps TRBD1 (5 bases). Germline V lookup: CDR1 LNHDA, CDR2 SQIVND (reference sequence). V lost 2 bases to trimming and J lost 1 base, with 15 bases between them. The CDR3 contains 17 residues. As DNA, the CDR3 is TGTGCCAGTAGTATATTGGGGGACGGGGGGAGCAATCAGCCCCAGCATTTT. Amino acids: CASSILGDGGSNQPQHF.

In its sample, this clonotype was seen many times. Little can be read into the size of this beta chain, an off-target read in a library designed for alpha chains. This chain joins TRBV2 and TRBJ1-3; TRBD1 agrees at 7 bases. Germline trimming cut 5 bases from V and 7 bases from J; bases unmatched to any gene: 2. The CDR3 totals 12 residues. The V gene's germline CDR1 is SNHLY and CDR2 FYNNEI. This chain's CDR3 is CASSPTGNTIYF. DNA for the CDR3: TGTGCCAGCAGTCCGACAGGGAACACCATATATTTT.

This clonotype was seen many times. The library was prepared for alpha chains; this beta chain is a stray read, so its frequency means little. The chain joins TRBV7-6 to TRBJ1-5; D call uncertain. Trimming pared 2 bases from V and 10 bases from J, leaving 12 bases between. The CDR3 spans 13 residues. Germline V gives CDR1 SGHVS, CDR2 FNYEAQ. The CDR3 DNA sequence: TGTGCCAGCAGCTTAACCCAAATCAGCCCCCAGCATTTT. Its protein is CASSLTQISPQHF.

This clonotype was counted many times. For a library built for alpha chains, this beta chain is a stray read; little rests on its size. The chain couples TRBV24-1 to TRBJ1-2; the D is unclear. Looked up from germline, CDR1 is KGHDR and CDR2 is SFDVKD. This CDR3 region has 12 residues. V lost 5 bases to trimming and J lost 4 bases, with 7 bases between them. CDR3 amino acids: CATSGQSYGYTF. For the CDR3, the DNA is TGTGCCACCAGTGGCCAGTCCTATGGCTACACCTTC.

The table lists this clonotype with many counts. For a library built for alpha chains, this beta chain is a stray read; little rests on its size. The gene calls are TRBV14 and TRBJ2-7; TRBD1 matches 9 bases. V dropped 2 bases and J dropped 4; count of bases not matched to a gene: 9. The CDR3 has 16 amino acids. CDR1 is SGHDN and CDR2 is FVKESK in the germline V gene. Here the CDR3 reads CASSQNPGQGSYEQYF. The CDR3 nucleotides are TGTGCCAGCAGCCAAAACCCGGGACAGGGTAGTTACGAGCAGTACTTC.

The sample holds many counts of this clonotype. Because this beta chain is a stray read in a library intended to capture alpha chains, its abundance should not be given much weight. This chain uses TRBV24-1 with TRBJ2-1; 15 bases match TRBD2. CDR3 length: 15 residues. Germline loops: CDR1 KGHDR, CDR2 SFDVKD. Unmatched junction bases numbered 2, after V lost 3 bases and J lost 9 bases. The chain's CDR3 is CATSDGTSGRTEQFF. The CDR3 DNA is TGTGCCACCAGTGATGGGACTAGCGGGAGGACTGAGCAGTTCTTC.

This clonotype was seen ten or more times. This beta chain slipped into a library made for alpha chains as a stray read, so its size is not meaningful. The V call is TRBV4-2, the J call TRBJ1-2; 9 bases match TRBD1. The CDR3 contains 16 residues. Germline V gene data show CDR1 as LGHNA and CDR2 as YNFKEQ. After removal of 6 bases from V and 6 bases from J, the junction contained 14 bases not matched to a gene. Here the CDR3 DNA reads TGTGCCAGCAGTCGAATAGGGGGACAGGGAAGCGATGGCTACACCTTC. It encodes CASSRIGGQGSDGYTF.

In its sample, this clonotype ranks as medium-sized. This beta chain slipped into a library made for alpha chains as a stray read, so its size is not meaningful. The chain employs TRBV2 and TRBJ2-3; D is perhaps TRBD1 or TRBD2 (7 bases each). There are 13 residues in the CDR3. Germline CDR1 SNHLY, CDR2 FYNNEI. CDR3 nucleotide sequence: TGTGCGACCACCCAGGGGGGGACAGATACGCAGTATTTT. Translated, it gives CATTQGGTDTQYF.

This clonotype was detected many times. The library was built for alpha chains, so this beta chain is an off-target read and its size means little. The J gene is TRBJ2-7, the V gene TRBV10-3; TRBD1 matches at 9 bases. The CDR3 contains 15 residues. Germline-derived CDR1 and CDR2 are ENHRY and SYGVKD. After removal of 1 base from V and 6 bases from J, the junction contained 7 bases not matched to a gene. CDR3 DNA: TGTGCCATCAGTGAGTACAACAGGGGGCGGACCGAGCAGTACTTC. Translated, it gives CAISEYNRGRTEQYF.

This clonotype was found many times. Found in a library prepared for alpha chains, this beta chain is an off-target read, and its abundance has little meaning. This sequence joins TRBV12-3 or TRBV12-4 and TRBJ1-2; 8 bases agree with TRBD1. The CDR3 has 13 amino acids. V gave up 6 bases and J gave up 4 bases; unmatched junction bases: 4. The CDR3 loop is CASRAGTGYGYTF. DNA of the CDR3: TGTGCCAGCAGGGCCGGGACAGGCTATGGCTACACCTTC.

In this sample, this clonotype turned up many times. Because the library targeted alpha chains, this beta chain is an off-target read whose size means little. The rearrangement uses TRBV11-2 and TRBJ2-5; 10 nucleotides line up with TRBD2. V shed 0 bases and J 8 bases; nucleotides not matched to a gene: 6. This CDR3 is 15 amino acids long. Germline lookup yields CDR1 SGHAT and CDR2 FQNNGV. Here the CDR3 reads CASSLERTSGVTQYF. The DNA for the CDR3 is TGTGCCAGCAGCTTAGAGCGGACTAGCGGAGTTACCCAGTACTTC.

In its sample, this clonotype was seen many times. This beta chain is a stray sequence in a library constructed for alpha chains; its clone size is not meaningful. The CDR3 sequence is CASSRRAADPNSPLHF. The DNA of the CDR3 is TGTGCCAGCAGCCGTCGGGCGGCGGACCCGAATTCACCCCTCCACTTT. The J gene is TRBJ1-6, the V gene TRBV7-8; unclear D gene. V was trimmed by 5 bases and J by 7 bases, leaving 18 bases between them. Germline V gene sequence: CDR1 SGHVS, CDR2 FQNEAQ. The CDR3 loop spans 16 amino acids.

Ten or more counts support this clonotype. A library prepared for alpha chains yielded this beta chain as an off-target read; its size is of little meaning. This chain uses TRBV11-1 with TRBJ2-2; 9 bases match TRBD1. Germline V gene sequence: CDR1 SGHAT, CDR2 FQDESV (reference sequence). The ends lost 5 bases at V and 4 bases at J; junction bases unmatched: 5. CDR3 length: 15 amino acids. Written as DNA, the CDR3 is TGTGCCAGCAGCCCGAGGGACAGGGCCACCGGGGAGCTGTTTTTT. This gives the protein CASSPRDRATGELFF.